The entry that follows covers one T cell receptor beta chain sequence. Its antigen remains unidentified. Time point indicated: blood 2 weeks post-SBRT. Specified treatment: 15 Gy SBRT to primary tumor, nephrectomy 4 weeks later. Blood was sampled at baseline, 2 weeks and 4 weeks after SBRT. This renal cell carcinoma was of the clear cell type. Data came from immunoSEQ multiplex PCR; TCRdb stores just in-frame clones and leaves some out. This table has about 130,000 clones, more than 75% appearing once. The CDR3 is 15 amino acids. Germline V gene lookup returns CDR1 LNHNV and CDR2 YYDKDF (reference sequence). V shed 1 base and J 8 bases; nucleotides not matched to a gene: 3. This record comes from a study of radiation and T cells in renal cell carcinoma. General study points: No pretreatment tumor biopsies were available for baseline clonotypes.

The chain links TRBV15 to TRBJ2-1; 12 nucleotides align to TRBD2. Sequencing used blood, obtained from a patient whose treatment included radiotherapy and nephrectomy. The receptor was derived from a woman aged 70-85 years with renal cell carcinoma. The chain's CDR3 is CATSRASGGAYEQFF. The CDR3 DNA sequence: TGTGCCACCAGCAGAGCTAGCGGGGGGGCATATGAGCAGTTCTTC.